These 16 T cell receptor beta chains originate from one sample sequenced in a study of Graves' ophthalmopathy and Graves' hyperthyroidism. Beta-chain TCR CDR3 regions were amplified from RNA transcripts. First-round RT-PCR used HTBI primers; second-round multiplex PCR followed. TCRdb called the multiplex PCR reads again in MiXCR, with one record for every CDR3 protein. The sample holds about 740,000 distinct CDR3 sequences, approximately 40% seen once. The specimen sequenced was peripheral blood. The source of these receptors is an adult man with Graves' ophthalmopathy.

In its sample, this clonotype was seen many times. The chain uses TRBV7-9 and TRBJ2-7, with 7 bases lining up with TRBD1. J gave up 1 base and V 5 bases, and 14 bases lay outside the gene matches. This CDR3 comprises 17 residues. Germline CDR1 SEHNR, CDR2 FQNEAQ (reference sequence). This CDR3 is CASSPAGVRDRSYEQYF. The CDR3 DNA sequence: TGTGCCAGCAGCCCAGCCGGGGTGAGGGACAGATCCTACGAGCAGTACTTC. The whole variable domain, remainder taken from reference TRBV7-9 and TRBJ2-7, is DTGVSQNPRHKITKRGQNVTFRCDPISEHNRLYWYRQTLGQGPEFLTYFQNEAQLEKSRLLSDRFSAERPKGSFSTLEIQRTEQGDSAMYLCASSPAGVRDRSYEQYFGPGTRLTVT.

This rearrangement joins TRBV5-6 to TRBJ1-1; no definite D call. Germline V gives CDR1 SGHDT, CDR2 YYEEEE. Trimming removed 3 bases from V and 7 bases from J, with 10 bases in between. This CDR3 spans 12 amino acids. The CDR3 spells CASSSWTVEAFF. CDR3 nucleotides: TGTGCCAGCAGCTCCTGGACGGTTGAAGCTTTCTTT.

This rearrangement joins TRBV2 to TRBJ1-3, with 10 nucleotides matching TRBD1. The V gene end was trimmed by 11 bases and the J gene end by 0 bases; junction bases not matched to a gene: 7. This CDR3 is 15 amino acids long. Per the germline V gene, CDR1 is SNHLY and CDR2 is FYNNEI. The CDR3 protein is CAWSDRGLSGNTIYF. CDR3 coding DNA: TGTGCCTGGAGTGACAGGGGGCTCTCTGGAAACACCATATATTTT.

The J gene is TRBJ2-7, the V gene TRBV5-6; no reliable D call. The CDR3 totals 14 residues. Trimming left V 4 bases short and J 5 bases short, with 16 bases between. The germline V gene encodes CDR1 SGHDT and CDR2 YYEEEE. CDR3 sequence (DNA): TGTGCCAGCAGCCTGAATGCTCGTGTCCACGAGCAGTACTTC. It encodes CASSLNARVHEQYF.

V usage is TRBV2 and J usage is TRBJ1-5, with 10 bases identical to TRBD1. Unmatched junction bases numbered 1, after V lost 10 bases and J lost 4 bases. There are 12 residues in the CDR3. Germline V lookup: CDR1 SNHLY, CDR2 FYNNEI. The CDR3 DNA is TGTGCCAAGGGACAGGGGAATCAGCCCCAGCATTTT. Translated, it gives CAKGQGNQPQHF.

The V and J genes are TRBV2 and TRBJ2-7, with 10 bases matching TRBD1. CDR1 is SNHLY and CDR2 is FYNNEI in the germline V gene. J was trimmed by 5 bases and V by 6 bases; bases with no gene match: 7. The length of the CDR3 is 14 residues. As DNA, the CDR3 is TGTGCCAGCAGATCGGGACAGGGGTCCCACGAGCAGTACTTC. The encoded protein is CASRSGQGSHEQYF. Full variable domain (rest looked up from reference TRBV2 and TRBJ2-7): EPEVTQTPSHQVTQMGQEVILRCVPISNHLYFYWYRQILGQKVEFLVSFYNNEISEKSEIFDDQFSVERPDGSNFTLKIRSTKLEDSAMYFCASRSGQGSHEQYFGPGTRLTVT.

This chain uses TRBV7-2 with TRBJ2-7, with D possibly matching TRBD1 (6 bases). The length of the CDR3 is 12 residues. The V and J ends lost 6 bases and 7 bases respectively, with 13 bases between them. Per the germline V gene, CDR1 is SGHTA and CDR2 is FQGNSA. The CDR3 DNA reads TGTGCCAGCAGTTTATCCCAGGGGGAGCAGTACTTC. It codes for CASSLSQGEQYF.

This clonotype appeared a few times. The chain recombines TRBV2 with TRBJ1-1, with 7 bases identical to TRBD1. CDR3 length equals 16 residues. Germline CDR1 reads SNHLY; CDR2 reads FYNNEI. The J segment lost 1 base and the V segment lost 7 bases, leaving 12 bases of the junction unmatched. CDR3 loop: CASTRGRGTGNTEAFF. CDR3 nucleotides: TGTGCCAGCACGAGGGGCAGGGGGACGGGGAACACTGAAGCTTTCTTT. Full variable domain (missing parts from reference TRBV2 and TRBJ1-1): EPEVTQTPSHQVTQMGQEVILRCVPISNHLYFYWYRQILGQKVEFLVSFYNNEISEKSEIFDDQFSVERPDGSNFTLKIRSTKLEDSAMYFCASTRGRGTGNTEAFFGQGTRLTVV.

This clonotype appeared many times. This chain links TRBV29-1 with TRBJ1-1, with 10 bases aligning to TRBD1. Germline lookup yields CDR1 SQVTM and CDR2 ANQGSEA. The CDR3 has 11 residues. After removal of 8 bases from V and 9 bases from J, the junction contained 6 bases not matched to a gene. The CDR3 here is CSQETGGKAFF. DNA for the CDR3: TGCAGCCAAGAGACAGGGGGCAAAGCTTTCTTT.

A word on this clonotype: One junction end does not reproduce the germline sequence, and a read error may be involved. This sequence joins TRBV7-6 and TRBJ2-2, with TRBD1 matching over 8 bases. The CDR3 has 14 amino acids. Germline V gene data show CDR1 as SGHVS and CDR2 as FNYEAQ. CDR3 bases: TGCGCCAGCAGCTCCGGACAGGGTGTCGGGGAGCTGTTTTTT. Its protein product is CASSSGQGVGELFF.

This clonotype has at least ten counts. This sequence joins TRBV5-1 and TRBJ2-6, with D perhaps TRBD1 (5 bases). With 3 bases removed from V and 2 bases from J, the gap between germline ends came to 12 bases. The germline V gene has CDR1 SGHRS and CDR2 YFSETQ. The CDR3 has 16 residues. The CDR3 bases are TGCGCCAGCAGCTCCGATAGCAGGGCTGGGGCCAACGTCCTGACTTTC. It specifies CASSSDSRAGANVLTF.

To note about this clonotype: Its ends do not fully match the called genes, so a read error is possible. J is TRBJ2-2 and V is TRBV7-9, with D perhaps being TRBD1 or TRBD2 (5 bases each). The CDR3 spans 12 residues. CDR1 is SEHNR and CDR2 is FQNEAQ in the germline V gene (reference sequence). The CDR3 region has the DNA TGTGCCAGCAGCTTGACAGCCGGGGAGCTGGTTTTT. Its translation: CASSLTAGELVF.

The J gene is TRBJ1-5, the V gene TRBV12-3 or TRBV12-4; no firm D call. The CDR3 extends over 13 amino acids. V was trimmed by 0 bases and J by 7 bases, leaving 7 bases between them. The CDR3, as DNA: TGTGCCAGCAGTTTAGCGCACGGGCAGCCCCAGCATTTT. Translating gives CASSLAHGQPQHF.

This sequence joins TRBV3-1 and TRBJ2-5, with TRBD2 identical over 11 bases. Germline loops: CDR1 LGHDT, CDR2 YNNKEL (reference sequence). The CDR3 length is 13 residues. Germline trimming cut 1 base from V and 13 bases from J; bases unmatched to any gene: 5. The chain's CDR3 is CASSQGLAGFAYF. In DNA form, the CDR3 reads TGTGCCAGCAGCCAAGGACTAGCGGGATTTGCGTACTTC.

This sequence joins TRBV10-3 and TRBJ1-5; TRBD1 agrees at 8 bases. Germline CDR1 and CDR2: ENHRY and SYGVKD. The CDR3 spans 13 residues. Unmatched junction bases numbered 3, after V lost 6 bases and J lost 5 bases. CDR3 DNA sequence: TGTGCCATCAGACAGACAGGGGATCAGCCCCAGCATTTT. The encoded protein is CAIRQTGDQPQHF.

This clonotype was detected a few times. The chain has TRBV7-9 and TRBJ2-5; D tentatively fits TRBD1 or TRBD2 (5 bases each). Per the germline V gene, CDR1 is SEHNR and CDR2 is FQNEAQ (reference sequence). CDR3 length: 19 residues. The V gene lost 4 bases and the J gene lost 0 bases, with 24 bases spanning the gap. The CDR3 is CASSSPHEGRDPYQETQYF. DNA for the CDR3: TGTGCCAGCAGCTCCCCCCACGAGGGAAGGGACCCGTACCAAGAGACCCAGTACTTC. The full variable domain, with the rest looked up from reference TRBV7-9 and TRBJ2-5, is DTGVSQNPRHKITKRGQNVTFRCDPISEHNRLYWYRQTLGQGPEFLTYFQNEAQLEKSRLLSDRFSAERPKGSFSTLEIQRTEQGDSAMYLCASSSPHEGRDPYQETQYFGPGTRLLVL.